This T cell receptor beta chain was captured in a study of T cell responses to AZD1222 COVID-19 vaccine listed by TCRdb under 2021. Regarding the research as a whole: AZD1222 recipients with second doses at about 4 weeks or about 12 weeks were pooled, because spike-specific TCR depth and breadth did not differ between schedules. TCR sequencing was performed for 230 to 250 trial participants, of whom around 210 were given two doses of AZD1222 and 26 were given two doses of MenACWY control vaccine. Trial participants were enrolled by age into 18-55, 56-69 and 70-plus year subgroups, with roughly 160, 29 and 62 TCR-sequenced participants respectively. Here is what the overall study found, with its caveats: Conclusions about previously exposed vaccinees are limited because only five or six AZD1222 recipients were SARS-CoV-2 seropositive at baseline. No day 14 peak-response samples were available, so repertoires were characterized only after the peak T cell response. Participants were mostly white British, with more females than males. The authors suggested clonal diversity may have been underestimated. The 56-69-year group was small, and its depth increase did not reach significance, likely because of low power. CD4 TCRs associated with the vaccine covered the entire spike protein, and the dominant responses were in regions 160-218 and 743-854. A significant rise in spike-specific TCR breadth and depth was observed after two AZD1222 doses relative to day 0 and relative to MenACWY recipients. Reportedly, close to half of the unique spike-specific TCRs recognized epitopes lying outside the regions that are mutated in the B.1.351 and B.1.1.7 variants.

Read against the paper, the sample's time point label means: baseline before first vaccination. The vaccinee samples were drawn from two UK trials, COV001 and COV002, one of which was a single-blind randomized controlled phase 2/3 trial testing AZD1222 (ChAdOx1 nCoV-19) in healthy adults. Trial participant PBMC samples were collected at day 0 and day 28 after the second dose for TCRbeta chain sequencing. Compared with germline, V lacks 6 bases and J lacks 7 bases; bases without a gene match: 4. The CDR3 has 15 amino acids, counting the end cysteine and phenylalanine. Only the CDR3 part of the read is kept: 45 bases, read in frame from the first base. From a lookup of the germline V gene, CDR1 and CDR2 are MDHEN and SYDVKM. The CDR3 regions of human TCRbeta chains were analyzed by immunosequencing. Concerning the study's data processing: TCRs in the repertoires were compared against a reference library of SARS-CoV-2-specific TCRs that had been generated with the MIRA antigen-specificity platform. Breadth was defined as the fraction of unique TCRs that were SARS-CoV-2-associated. Depth was defined as the fraction of total T cells that were SARS-CoV-2-associated. Each spike-specific TCR was assigned to its reactive spike region and to a CD4 or CD8 class using the MIRA data. Log10-transformed breadth and depth values were compared by one-way ANOVA with Sidak's multiple comparisons tests. Sourced from immuneACCESS, this table was stored by TCRdb with only in-frame sequences that have V and J called. A share of the clones is absent; for the studies checked, an unresolved V gene accounts for under half, and the remainder has no known explanation. V and J calls and clone size are given by that table; D and trimming were obtained from the DNA. Recorded for this sample are more than 100,000 clones; 80% to 90% of them occurred a single time. The biggest ten clones account for under 4% of the sample.

A note on this clone: Its antigen target is currently unknown. Base-call qualities are not available, and no considerably larger clone is one nucleotide away.

This sequence uses TRBV28 and TRBJ1-6; TRBD1 matches 12 bases in the middle. The sequence was collected from an adult in good health. This sample comprised peripheral blood, obtained on day 0 of AZD1222 vaccination. The CDR3 here reads CASRPGQGANSPLHF. The DNA reads as follows: TGTGCCAGCAGGCCGGGACAGGGGGCAAATTCACCCCTCCACTTT. Beyond the CDR3, the reference TRBV28 and TRBJ1-6 genes provide the residues; the full variable domain reads: DVKVTQSSRYLVKRTGEKVFLECVQDMDHENMFWYRQDPGLGLRLIYFSYDVKMKEKGDIPEGYSVSREKKERFSLILESASTNQTSMYLCASRPGQGANSPLHFGNGTRLTVT.